The clone carrying this TCR beta chain appeared a few times. CDR1 is LGHNA, CDR2 YSLEER, per germline. Trimming left V 1 base short and J 5 bases short, with 8 bases between. CDR3 length: 13 amino acids. TCRdb used MiXCR to reprocess the 5' RACE reads, holding one entry per CDR3 protein. The data hold around 33,000 distinct CDR3 sequences, with about 24% observed a single time. The TCR originated in a female donor with breast cancer. The V call is TRBV4-3, the J call TRBJ2-5; D gene uncertain. The sample taken for sequencing was memory CD4+ T cells sorted from blood. Subset here: memory CD4+ T cells, CD4+CD45RO+CD25-. Written as DNA, the CDR3 is TGCGCCAGCAGCCAAGCAGGCCGGGAGACCCAGTACTTC. It yields the protein CASSQAGRETQYF.